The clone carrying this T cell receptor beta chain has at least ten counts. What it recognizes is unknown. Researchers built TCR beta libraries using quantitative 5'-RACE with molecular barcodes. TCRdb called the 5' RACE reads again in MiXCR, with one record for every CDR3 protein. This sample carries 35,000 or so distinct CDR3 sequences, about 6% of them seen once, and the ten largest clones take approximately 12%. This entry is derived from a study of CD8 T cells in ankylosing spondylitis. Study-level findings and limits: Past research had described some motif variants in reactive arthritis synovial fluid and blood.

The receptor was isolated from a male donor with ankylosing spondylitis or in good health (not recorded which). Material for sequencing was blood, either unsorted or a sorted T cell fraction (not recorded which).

Here the CDR3 DNA reads TGTGCCATCAGTGAGTCGATAGGGACAGAACAAGAGACCCAGTACTTC. The encoded protein is CAISESIGTEQETQYF. The chain employs TRBV10-3 and TRBJ2-5, with 7 bases fitting TRBD1. The V segment lost 0 bases and the J segment 2 bases; nucleotides outside the gene matches: 6. The CDR3 is made up of 16 amino acids. The V gene's germline CDR1 is ENHRY and CDR2 SYGVKD.